This T cell receptor beta chain was retrieved from a study of control samples from healthy donors and cancer patients (dated by TCRdb to 2020 to 2021). Receptor amplification or capture employed the immunoSEQ multiplex PCR assay. TCRdb provides this immuneACCESS table in a form limited to in-frame rearrangements. Some clones are lacking; in checked studies, under half of them reflect an unresolved V gene, and why the rest are absent is not known. A total of some 120,000 clones appear in this sample, 75% to 90% of them only once. About 1% of the sample belongs to the ten largest clones. In the germline V gene, CDR1 corresponds to MGHRA and CDR2 to YSYEKL. The CDR3 runs 14 residues from the cysteine to the phenylalanine. The retained sequence is limited to the CDR3, 42 bases, with the frame set at the first base. The junction carries 12 bases between V and J, which are trimmed by 0 bases and 7 bases respectively.

Comments on this clone: What this receptor recognizes is not known. Base qualities are not provided; no much larger clone lies one nucleotide away.

The receptor was isolated from a woman aged 45-59 years with colorectal cancer. Material for sequencing was PBMCs. The chain is encoded by TRBV4-1 joined to TRBJ1-2, with the D segment identity uncertain. Here the CDR3 is given as CASSQDSRESGYTF. In nucleotides, the sequence is TGCGCCAGCAGCCAAGATTCACGGGAATCTGGCTACACCTTC.